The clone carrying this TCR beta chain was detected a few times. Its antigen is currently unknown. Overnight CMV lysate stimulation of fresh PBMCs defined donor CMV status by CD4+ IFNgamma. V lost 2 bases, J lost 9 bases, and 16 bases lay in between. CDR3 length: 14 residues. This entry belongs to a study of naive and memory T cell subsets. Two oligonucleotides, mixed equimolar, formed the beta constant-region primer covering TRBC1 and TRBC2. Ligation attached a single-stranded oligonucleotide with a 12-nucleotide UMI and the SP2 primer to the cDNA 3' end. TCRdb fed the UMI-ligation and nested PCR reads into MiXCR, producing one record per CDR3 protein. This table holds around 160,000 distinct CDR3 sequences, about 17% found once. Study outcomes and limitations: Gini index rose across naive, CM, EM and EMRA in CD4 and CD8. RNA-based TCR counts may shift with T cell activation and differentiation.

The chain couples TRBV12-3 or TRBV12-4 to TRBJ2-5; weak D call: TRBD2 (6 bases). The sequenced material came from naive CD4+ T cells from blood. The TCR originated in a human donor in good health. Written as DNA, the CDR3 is TGTGCCAGCAGTTTACCTAGCGTAGCTGGTTCCCAGTACTTC. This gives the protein CASSLPSVAGSQYF.